This is a list of T cell receptor beta chains from one sample in a study of cytomegalovirus exposure and HLA in healthy donors. Libraries were prepared by immunoSEQ multiplex PCR; TCRdb keeps only in-frame clonotypes and omits some of them. This table holds approximately 180,000 clones, about 90% found once. Sequenced material: PBMCs. The source is a girl less than two years old in good health and CMV-seronegative. The CDR3 runs from the conserved cysteine through the conserved F or W. D genes are given only for firm matches. A clone size is listed for some rows: how often the clone was seen (once, few, many), or a class if it is expanded.

clone_size,v_call,j_call,d_call,cdr3_nt,cdr3_aa
.,TRBV6-4,TRBJ2-7,.,TGTGCCAGCAGTGGGCCTGGACAGCACGAGCAGTACTTC,CASSGPGQHEQYF
.,TRBV6-1,TRBJ2-7,.,TGTGCCAGCAGTGGTCTGGGACTGCCCACCTACGAGCAGTACTTC,CASSGLGLPTYEQYF
few,TRBV5-1,TRBJ2-3,TRBD1,TGCGCCAGCACGAAAGACAGGGGGCAAGGCACAGATACGCAGTATTTT,CASTKDRGQGTDTQYF
.,TRBV2,TRBJ2-2,TRBD2,TGTGCCAGCAGGTCTAGCGGGAGAACCGGGGAGCTGTTTTTT,CASRSSGRTGELFF
.,TRBV6-5,TRBJ1-3,.,TGTGCCAGCACCCGAGGTCATGGAAACACCATATATTTT,CASTRGHGNTIYF
.,TRBV15,TRBJ2-7,.,TGTGCCACCAGCAGAGTTACAGTTACCTACGAGCAGTACTTC,CATSRVTVTYEQYF
.,TRBV7-9,TRBJ1-2,.,TGTGCCAGCAGCTTTATAGACCAGGAACCATATGGCTACACCTTC,CASSFIDQEPYGYTF
.,TRBV9,TRBJ1-2,.,TGTGCCAGCAGCGTAGAGTCTCGGGGTTCCTATGGCTACACCTTC,CASSVESRGSYGYTF
.,TRBV6-5,TRBJ1-2,.,TGTGCCAGCAGTTACGAGCTTATCTATGGCTACACCTTC,CASSYELIYGYTF
.,TRBV12-5,TRBJ2-5,TRBD2,TGTGCTAGTGCCTCCGGGACTAGCGGGGGGGTACTTAAAGAGACCCAGTACTTC,CASASGTSGGVLKETQYF
.,TRBV29-1,TRBJ2-7,.,TGCAGCGTTGGCGGTATATTCGTACACGAGCAGTACTTC,CSVGGIFVHEQYF
.,TRBV10-3,TRBJ2-7,.,TGTGCCATTGCTCAGGGGACACCGTACGAGCAGTACTTC,CAIAQGTPYEQYF
.,TRBV7-9,TRBJ2-4,TRBD1,TGTGCCAGCAGCATGACAGGGTTGGGCATTCAGTACTTC,CASSMTGLGIQYF
.,TRBV28,TRBJ1-1,.,TGTGCCATCGGACAGTGGAAGACTGAAGCTTTCTTT,CAIGQWKTEAFF
.,TRBV6-5,TRBJ1-5,.,TGTGCCAGCAGTTATAACAGGGATATTCAGCCCCAGCATTTT,CASSYNRDIQPQHF
.,TRBV5-8,TRBJ1-5,.,TGTGCCAGCAGCTGGCTTCGGACCGGGGATCAGCCCCAGCATTTT,CASSWLRTGDQPQHF
.,TRBV19,TRBJ2-5,.,TGTGCCAGTAGTATCGGGGTTAAGGAGACCCAGTACTTC,CASSIGVKETQYF
.,TRBV5-8,TRBJ1-6,.,TGTGCCAGCAGCCCCTGGACAGTTGAAAATTCACCCCTCCACTTT,CASSPWTVENSPLHF
.,TRBV2,TRBJ2-3,TRBD2,TGTGCCAGCAGTCTCGCTAGCGGGAGGGCCGGAGATACGCAGTATTTT,CASSLASGRAGDTQYF
.,TRBV9,TRBJ1-3,.,TGTGCCAGCAGCGTAGAGCCGATTTCTGGAAACACCATATATTTT,CASSVEPISGNTIYF
.,TRBV19,TRBJ2-7,.,TGTGCCAGTAGTATCCCAGACAGGTCCTACGAGCAGTACTTC,CASSIPDRSYEQYF
.,TRBV27,TRBJ2-7,TRBD1,TGTGCCAGCAGCGCCACCGGGACAGGGGGCTTCGAGCAGTACTTC,CASSATGTGGFEQYF
.,TRBV4-3,TRBJ1-2,.,TGCGCCAGCAGCCAAGAAACCCTGACAGGAAGCTACACCTTC,CASSQETLTGSYTF
.,TRBV7-9,TRBJ2-3,TRBD2,TGTGCCAGCAGCCTCGGACTAGCCCCCACCACAGATACGCAGTATTTT,CASSLGLAPTTDTQYF
.,TRBV6-6,TRBJ1-1,TRBD1,TGTGCCAGCAGCCGGGACAGGGACACTGAAGCTTTCTTT,CASSRDRDTEAFF
.,TRBV6-6,TRBJ2-7,.,TGTGCCAGCAGTTACTCCATGGCCCAGAACGAGCAGTACTTC,CASSYSMAQNEQYF
.,TRBV9,TRBJ2-1,TRBD2,TGTGCCAGCAGCTCCTCCCGACTAGCGGGGGGGCGTAAGGGTGAGCAGTTCTTC,CASSSSRLAGGRKGEQFF
.,TRBV5-1,TRBJ1-4,.,TGCGCCAGCAGCTTGGCCGGTGCAACTAATGAAAAACTGTTTTTT,CASSLAGATNEKLFF
.,TRBV4-2,TRBJ1-6,TRBD1,TGTGCCAGCAGCCGTTCACAGGGGGCGCGGTCACCCCTCCACTTT,CASSRSQGARSPLHF
.,TRBV6-5,TRBJ2-2,TRBD2,TGTGCCAGCAGGCTACTAGCGGGGGGCCTCGGGGAGCTGTTTTTT,CASRLLAGGLGELFF
.,TRBV30,TRBJ2-7,TRBD1,TGTGCCTGGAAGGGGGCGACCTACGAGCAGTACTTC,CAWKGATYEQYF
.,TRBV6-1,TRBJ2-7,TRBD2,TGTGCCAGCAGAGAACTAGCGGGGGGGCATACTAGCTCCTACGAGCAGTACTTC,CASRELAGGHTSSYEQYF
.,TRBV5-6,TRBJ2-2,TRBD2,TGTGCCAGCAGCTTTGGGACTAGCGGGAGTGGGGCCGGGGAGCTGTTTTTT,CASSFGTSGSGAGELFF